The rows below give T cell receptor beta chains drawn from one sample of a study of technical replicates of blood from several donors. Profiled with immunoSEQ multiplex PCR; TCRdb holds only in-frame clones, not every one. The sample has approximately 73,000 clones, roughly 93% seen once. Sequencing was performed on T cells isolated from PBMCs. All receptors derive from a human donor in good health. Each CDR3 is given with its conserved first and last residue. A D gene is named only where the DNA matches it firmly. A row's size may be missing; if present it is once, few, many or a size class.

d_call j_call clone_size v_call cdr3_nt cdr3_aa
- TRBJ1-2 - TRBV12-5 TGTGCTAGTGCCTCCCGAAGCGGTGGCTACACCTTC CASASRSGGYTF
TRBD2 TRBJ2-1 - TRBV4-1 TGCGCCAGCAGCCAAGAACCCTCGGGACTAGCGGGTCTTGGAGAGCAGTTCTTC CASSQEPSGLAGLGEQFF
- TRBJ1-2 - TRBV6-1 TGTGCCAGCAGTGAAGCGTCCGTTTATGGCTACACCTTC CASSEASVYGYTF
- TRBJ2-7 - TRBV11-3 TGTGCCAGCAGCTCGGCGGGGACCTACGAGCAGTACTTC CASSSAGTYEQYF
TRBD2 TRBJ2-1 - TRBV9 TGTGCCAGCAGCGTGTTGAGCGGGGGGGCGATAAATGAGCAGTTCTTC CASSVLSGGAINEQFF
- TRBJ2-7 - TRBV7-9 TGTGCCAGCATAGCGGCGTCGGGCTACGAGCAGTACTTC CASIAASGYEQYF
- TRBJ2-3 - TRBV7-8 TGTGCCAGCAGCTTAGCGCCCCTAGCCGGAGATACGCAGTATTTT CASSLAPLAGDTQYF
TRBD2 TRBJ2-7 - TRBV12-5 TGTGCTAGTGGTCCGCGGACTAGCGGGGGGCGGGACTACGAGCAGTACTTC CASGPRTSGGRDYEQYF
TRBD1 TRBJ1-1 once TRBV2 TGTGCCAGCAGTCCTGCGGGACAGGGGCGGCCTGAAGCTTTCTTT CASSPAGQGRPEAFF
- TRBJ2-3 - TRBV5-1 TGCGCCAGCAGCTTGGCCGGGGATACGCAGTATTTT CASSLAGDTQYF
- TRBJ2-1 once TRBV11-1 TGTGCCAGCAGCCCAGAGAGTGCGGTTAATCAGTTCTTC CASSPESAVNQFF
TRBD1 TRBJ1-2 - TRBV4-1 TGCGCCAGCAGCCAACTTACAGGGGGCCGGTGGGGCTACACCTTC CASSQLTGGRWGYTF
- TRBJ2-1 - TRBV2 TGTGCCAGCAGTGACGATGCCGGGGTTGAGCAGTTCTTC CASSDDAGVEQFF
- TRBJ2-7 - TRBV6-9 TGTGCCAGCAGTTACTGGCCCGAGCAGTACTTC CASSYWPEQYF
- TRBJ1-6 - TRBV2 TGTGCCAGCATCCCTCTGGGGGGGGCAAACTATAATTCACCCCTCCACTTT CASIPLGGANYNSPLHF
- TRBJ1-5 - TRBV11-3 TGTGCCAGCTACCGGGAGGGATGTAGCAATCAGCCCCAGCATTTT CASYREGCSNQPQHF
TRBD1 TRBJ1-1 - TRBV11-2 TGTGCCAGCAGCACACAGGGGGCTCGGTTCACTGAAGCTTTCTTT CASSTQGARFTEAFF
- TRBJ1-2 - TRBV7-9 TGTGCCAGCAGCGCAGAGGGTTTGGGCTATGGCTACACCTTC CASSAEGLGYGYTF
- TRBJ1-1 - TRBV28 TGTGCCAGCAGTTTAAGGCCCCCGCTGGGGCACCGCACTGAAGCTTTCTTT CASSLRPPLGHRTEAFF
- TRBJ1-2 - TRBV19 TGTGCCAGTAGACGACGGAGGGAGCTTATTAACTATGGCTACACCTTC CASRRRRELINYGYTF
- TRBJ2-5 - TRBV28 TGTGCCAGCAGTTTTGTACCTAAAGAGACCCAGTACTTC CASSFVPKETQYF
- TRBJ2-7 once TRBV29-1 TGCAGCGTCCGCCCGGACTCATCCTACGAGCAGTACTTC CSVRPDSSYEQYF
- TRBJ1-5 - TRBV27 TGTGCCAGCAGTTTATCGTCCGCGGGTAGCAATCAGCCCCAGCATTTT CASSLSSAGSNQPQHF
TRBD1 TRBJ1-2 - TRBV5-1 TGCGCCAGTTCCGGGACAGCACTATATGGCTACACCTTC CASSGTALYGYTF
- TRBJ1-1 - TRBV30 TGTGCCTGGAACCGGGGGGGGGACACTGAAGCTTTCTTT CAWNRGGDTEAFF
- TRBJ1-1 - TRBV13 TGTGCCAGCAGCGTTGGACAGTTGAACACTGAAGCTTTCTTT CASSVGQLNTEAFF
- TRBJ2-7 - TRBV7-8 TGTGCCAGCAGCACTGGGACAATCTACGAGCAGTACTTC CASSTGTIYEQYF